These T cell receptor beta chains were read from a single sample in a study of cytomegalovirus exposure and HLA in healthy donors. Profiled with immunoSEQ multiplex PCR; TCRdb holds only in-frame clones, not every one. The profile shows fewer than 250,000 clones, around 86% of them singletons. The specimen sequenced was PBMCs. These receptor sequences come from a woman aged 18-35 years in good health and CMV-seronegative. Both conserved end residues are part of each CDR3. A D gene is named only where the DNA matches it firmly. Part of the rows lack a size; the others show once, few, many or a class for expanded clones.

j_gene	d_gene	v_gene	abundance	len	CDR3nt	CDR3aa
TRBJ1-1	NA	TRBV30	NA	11	TGTGCCTGGAGTGTACAAACTGAAGCTTTCTTT	CAWSVQTEAFF
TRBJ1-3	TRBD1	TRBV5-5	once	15	TGTGCCAGCAGCCGCCAGGGGGCGCCCGGAAACACCATATATTTT	CASSRQGAPGNTIYF
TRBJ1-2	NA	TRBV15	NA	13	TGTGCCACCCGCCCGGGGGGAGACTATGGCTACACCTTC	CATRPGGDYGYTF
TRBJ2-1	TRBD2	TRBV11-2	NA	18	TGTGCCAGCAGCTTAGCGGTTAGCGGGGGCCTCGCCTACAATGAGCAGTTCTTC	CASSLAVSGGLAYNEQFF
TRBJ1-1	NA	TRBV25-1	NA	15	TGTGCCAGCAGCGATGCAGGGGCCCTAGACACTGAAGCTTTCTTT	CASSDAGALDTEAFF
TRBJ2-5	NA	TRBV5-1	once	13	TGCGCCAGCAGCTTGGGGCCAAAAGAGACCCAGTACTTC	CASSLGPKETQYF
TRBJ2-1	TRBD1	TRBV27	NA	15	TGTGCCAGCAGTGTCCGGGACAGGTTCGACGATGAGCAGTTCTTC	CASSVRDRFDDEQFF
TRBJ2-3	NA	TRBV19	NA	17	TGTGCCGTGGGCGGGAAAGCCCCCGCGGGGAGCACAGATACGCAGTATTTT	CAVGGKAPAGSTDTQYF
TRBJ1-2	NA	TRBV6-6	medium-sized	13	TGTGCCAGCAGTTACGGGGCGGGAGATGGCTACACCTTC	CASSYGAGDGYTF
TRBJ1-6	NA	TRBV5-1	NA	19	TGCGCCAGCAGCTTGTCAGTTTCGGGGAGCGGGGACTATAATTCACCCCTCCACTTT	CASSLSVSGSGDYNSPLHF
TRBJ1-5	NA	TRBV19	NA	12	TGTGCCAGTAGTAGCGTCCCCGGGCCCCAGCATTTT	CASSSVPGPQHF
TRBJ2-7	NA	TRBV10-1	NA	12	TGCGCCAGCAGTGATAGTGCCGTCGAGCAGTACTTC	CASSDSAVEQYF
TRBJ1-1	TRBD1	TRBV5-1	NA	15	TGCGCCAGCAGTGAGACGGGACAGCTAAACACTGAAGCTTTCTTT	CASSETGQLNTEAFF
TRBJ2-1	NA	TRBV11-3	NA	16	TGTGCCAGCAGCTTAGAATCGGGAACGCTGGGCGATGAGCAGTTCTTC	CASSLESGTLGDEQFF
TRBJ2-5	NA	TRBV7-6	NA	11	TGTGCCAGCAGCCTTCAAGAGACCCAGTACTTC	CASSLQETQYF
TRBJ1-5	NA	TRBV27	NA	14	TGTGCCAGCAGTTTATCGGGGGGAGGCCAGCCCCAGCATTTT	CASSLSGGGQPQHF
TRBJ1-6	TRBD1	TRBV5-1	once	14	TGCGCCAGCAGCTTGGGCCAGGGGGATTCACCCCTCCACTTT	CASSLGQGDSPLHF
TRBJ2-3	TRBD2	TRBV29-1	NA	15	TGCAGCGTTGACCGTAGCGGGCAGAGCACAGATACGCAGTATTTT	CSVDRSGQSTDTQYF
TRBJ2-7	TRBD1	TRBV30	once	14	TGTGCCTGGAGTGGGGACAGCCTCTCCTACGAGCAGTACTTC	CAWSGDSLSYEQYF
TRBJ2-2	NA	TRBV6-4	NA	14	TGTGCCAGCAGTGACCAAGGGGAACACGGGGAGCTGTTTTTT	CASSDQGEHGELFF
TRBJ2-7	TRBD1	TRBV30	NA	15	TGTGCCTGGGGGCCCTGGGACAGCAGATTTTACGAGCAGTACTTC	CAWGPWDSRFYEQYF
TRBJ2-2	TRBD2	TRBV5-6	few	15	TGTGCCAGCAGCAGCACTAGCGGGAGAATCGGGGAGCTGTTTTTT	CASSSTSGRIGELFF
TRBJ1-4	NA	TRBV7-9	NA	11	TGTGCCAGCAGCCGGAATGAAAAACTGTTTTTT	CASSRNEKLFF
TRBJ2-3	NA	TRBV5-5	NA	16	TGTGCCAGCAGCTTGGGACCCAGCGGGTTAACAGATACGCAGTATTTT	CASSLGPSGLTDTQYF
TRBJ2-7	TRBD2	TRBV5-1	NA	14	TGCGCCAGCAGCTTGCGGGACTACTCTAACGAGCAGTACTTC	CASSLRDYSNEQYF
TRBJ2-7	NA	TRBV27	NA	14	TGTGCCAGCAGTTTCAGTGACAGTTCCTACGAGCAGTACTTC	CASSFSDSSYEQYF
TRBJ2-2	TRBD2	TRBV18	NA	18	TGTGCCAGCTCACCACCGGGACTAGCGGGGCGTGAAGGCGGGGAGCTGTTTTTT	CASSPPGLAGREGGELFF
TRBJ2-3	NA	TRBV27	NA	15	TGTGCCAGCAGTTTAGCGGATATCAGCACAGATACGCAGTATTTT	CASSLADISTDTQYF